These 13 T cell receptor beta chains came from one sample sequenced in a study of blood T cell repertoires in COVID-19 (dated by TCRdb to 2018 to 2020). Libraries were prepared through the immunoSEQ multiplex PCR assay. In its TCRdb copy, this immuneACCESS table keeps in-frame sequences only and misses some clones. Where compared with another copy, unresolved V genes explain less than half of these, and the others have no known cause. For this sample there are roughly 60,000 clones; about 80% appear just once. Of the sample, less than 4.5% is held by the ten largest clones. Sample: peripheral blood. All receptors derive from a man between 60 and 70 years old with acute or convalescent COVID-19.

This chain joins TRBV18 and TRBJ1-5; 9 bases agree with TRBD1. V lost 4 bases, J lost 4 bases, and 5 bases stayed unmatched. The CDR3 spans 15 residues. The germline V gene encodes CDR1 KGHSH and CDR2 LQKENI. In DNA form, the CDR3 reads TGTGCCAGCTCACAACAGGGGGCGATGAATCAGCCCCAGCATTTT. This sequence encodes CASSQQGAMNQPQHF.

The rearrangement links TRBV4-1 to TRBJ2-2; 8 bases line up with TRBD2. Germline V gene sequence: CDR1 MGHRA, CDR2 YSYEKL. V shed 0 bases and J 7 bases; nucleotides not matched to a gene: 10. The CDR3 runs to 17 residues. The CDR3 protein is CASSQESQRGFHGELFF. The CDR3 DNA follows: TGCGCCAGCAGCCAAGAGTCCCAGCGGGGGTTTCACGGGGAGCTGTTTTTT.

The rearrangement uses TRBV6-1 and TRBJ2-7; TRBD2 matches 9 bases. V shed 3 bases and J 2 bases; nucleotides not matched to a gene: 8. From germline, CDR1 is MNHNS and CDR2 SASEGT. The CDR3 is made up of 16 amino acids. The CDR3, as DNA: TGTGCCAGCAGTGATAGGGAGCGGGGGGCCCCCTACGAGCAGTACTTC. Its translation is CASSDRERGAPYEQYF.

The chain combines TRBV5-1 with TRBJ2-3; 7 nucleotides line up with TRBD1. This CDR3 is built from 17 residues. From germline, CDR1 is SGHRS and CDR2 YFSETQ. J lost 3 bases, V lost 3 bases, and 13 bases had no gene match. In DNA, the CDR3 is TGCGCCAGCAGCTCCTTATCGGACAGGCTCGGTACAGATACGCAGTATTTT. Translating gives CASSSLSDRLGTDTQYF.

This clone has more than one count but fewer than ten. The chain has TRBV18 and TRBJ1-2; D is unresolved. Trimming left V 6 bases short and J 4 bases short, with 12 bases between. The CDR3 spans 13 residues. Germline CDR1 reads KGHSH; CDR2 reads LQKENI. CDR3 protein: CASSPTNGYGYTF. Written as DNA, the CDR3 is TGTGCCAGCTCGCCTACTAACGGCTATGGCTACACCTTC. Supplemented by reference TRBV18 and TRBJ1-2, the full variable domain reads NAGVMQNPRHLVRRRGQEARLRCSPMKGHSHVYWYRQLPEEGLKFMVYLQKENIIDESGMPKERFSAEFPKEGPSILRIQQVVRGDSAAYFCASSPTNGYGYTFGSGTRLTVV.

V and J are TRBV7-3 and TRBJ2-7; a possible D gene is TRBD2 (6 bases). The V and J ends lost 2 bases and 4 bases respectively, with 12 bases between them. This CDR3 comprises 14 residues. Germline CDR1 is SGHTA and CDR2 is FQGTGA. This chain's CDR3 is CASSLDGGRYEQYF. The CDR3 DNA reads TGTGCCAGCAGCTTAGACGGGGGTAGATACGAGCAGTACTTC.

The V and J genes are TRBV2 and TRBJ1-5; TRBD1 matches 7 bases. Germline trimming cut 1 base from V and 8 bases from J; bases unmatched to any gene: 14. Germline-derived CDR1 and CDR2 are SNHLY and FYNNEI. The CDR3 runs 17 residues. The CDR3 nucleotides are TGTGCCAGCAGTGAAGTGATTGGAACGGACAGGCACAAGCCCCAGCATTTT. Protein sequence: CASSEVIGTDRHKPQHF.

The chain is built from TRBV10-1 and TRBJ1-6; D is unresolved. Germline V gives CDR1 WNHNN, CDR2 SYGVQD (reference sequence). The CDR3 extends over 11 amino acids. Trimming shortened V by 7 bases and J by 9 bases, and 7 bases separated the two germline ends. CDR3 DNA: TGCGCCAGCACCAGGATTTCACCCCTCCACTTT. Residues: CASTRISPLHF.

Here the CDR3 DNA reads TGTGCCAGCAGAGGGGAAGAGACCCAGTACTTC. This translates into CASRGEETQYF. The chain employs TRBV2 and TRBJ2-5; a weak D match, TRBD1 (5 bases). Germline CDR1 and CDR2: SNHLY and FYNNEI. V shed 6 bases and J shed 3 bases, with 5 bases lying between them. This CDR3 has 11 residues.

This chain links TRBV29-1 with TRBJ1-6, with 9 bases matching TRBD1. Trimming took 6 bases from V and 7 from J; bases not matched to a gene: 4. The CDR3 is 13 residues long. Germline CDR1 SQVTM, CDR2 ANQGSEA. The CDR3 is CSVGQGQNSPLHF. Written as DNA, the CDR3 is TGCAGCGTGGGACAGGGACAGAATTCACCCCTCCACTTT. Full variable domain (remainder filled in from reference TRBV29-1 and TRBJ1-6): SAVISQKPSRDICQRGTSLTIQCQVDSQVTMMFWYRQQPGQSLTLIATANQGSEATYESGFVIDKFPISRPNLTFSTLTVSNMSPEDSSIYLCSVGQGQNSPLHFGNGTRLTVT.

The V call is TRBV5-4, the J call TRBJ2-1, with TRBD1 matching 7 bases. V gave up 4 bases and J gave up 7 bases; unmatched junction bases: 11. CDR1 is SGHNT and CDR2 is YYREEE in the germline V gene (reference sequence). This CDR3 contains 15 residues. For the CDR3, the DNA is TGTGCCAGCAGCCCATCGGTTACAGGGGTGAATGAGCAGTTCTTC. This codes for CASSPSVTGVNEQFF.

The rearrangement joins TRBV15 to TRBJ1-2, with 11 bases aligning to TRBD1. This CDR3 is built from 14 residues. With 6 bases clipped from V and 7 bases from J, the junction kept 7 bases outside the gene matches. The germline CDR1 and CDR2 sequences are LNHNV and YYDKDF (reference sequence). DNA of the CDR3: TGTGCCACCAGAAGGGACAGGGGGTCTCCTGGCTACACCTTC. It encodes CATRRDRGSPGYTF.

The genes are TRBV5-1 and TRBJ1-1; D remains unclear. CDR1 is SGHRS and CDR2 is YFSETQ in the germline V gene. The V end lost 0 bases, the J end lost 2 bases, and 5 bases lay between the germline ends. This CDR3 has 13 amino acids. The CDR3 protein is CASSLEANTEAFF. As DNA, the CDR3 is TGCGCCAGCAGCTTGGAAGCAAACACTGAAGCTTTCTTT.